This TCR beta chain was sequenced for a study of T-cell reconstitution after alpha-beta-depleted transplantation in children. There are 16 residues in the CDR3. V was pared by 3 bases and J by 2 bases, with 7 bases of the junction left unmatched. CDR1 and CDR2 from the germline V gene are SGHKS and YYEKEE (reference sequence). Unique molecular identifiers tagged the TCRbeta library. TCRdb fed the PCR reads into MiXCR, producing one record per CDR3 protein. The sample yields about 500,000 distinct CDR3 sequences, approximately 32% seen once. This clonotype was seen many times. The sample in question was PBMCs from the stem cell graft donor, obtained from the stem cell graft. The chain has TRBV5-5 and TRBJ1-1, with TRBD1 identical over 10 bases. The TCR was taken from a human donor who donated a stem cell graft to a child with aplastic anemia. In nucleotides, the CDR3 is TGTGCCAGCAGCTGGGGACAGGGGTTGGGAAACACTGAAGCTTTCTTT. It is translated as CASSWGQGLGNTEAFF.